This T cell receptor (beta chain) was identified during a study of blood T cell repertoires in COVID-19. Study-level information: Samples representing acute and convalescent COVID-19 were sourced from the United States, Italy and Spain. T cells, B-cell-depleted T cells, or PBMCs supplied cDNA or gDNA.

Per the original data handling: Estimation of nucleated cell counts was performed using reference gene primer amplification. The method was immunoSEQ multiplex PCR; TCRdb's version includes in-frame clones alone and lacks a portion of them. The V and J calls and clone size come from that table; D and trimming were worked out from the DNA. The sample records 50,000 to 65,000 clones, approximately 86% being singletons. This receptor was obtained from a man aged 40-49 years with acute or convalescent COVID-19. The sample was peripheral blood.

CDR3 loop: CASSDTVQMDNGEQFF. DNA of the CDR3: TGTGCCAGCAGCGATACTGTCCAGATGGACAATGGAGAGCAGTTCTTC. The chain has TRBV6-4 and TRBJ2-1; possibly TRBD1 for D (5 bases). The CDR3 has 16 amino acids. V was shortened by 6 bases and J by 10 bases, with 25 bases between the two germline ends. Germline CDR1 MRHNA, CDR2 SNTAGT.